This TCR beta chain was observed in a study of T-cell reconstitution after alpha-beta-depleted transplantation in children. Unique molecular identifiers were used in preparing the TCRbeta library. TCRdb reprocessed the PCR reads with MiXCR, giving one entry per CDR3 protein. Of 700,000 to 950,000 distinct CDR3 sequences detected, about 15% appear once; the ten largest clones hold under 6%. Per germline, CDR1 WNHNN and CDR2 SYGVQD (reference sequence). The length of the CDR3 is 17 residues. Trimming removed 2 bases at V and 6 bases at J, with 22 bases between. Sequencing was performed on PBMCs, mostly from graft donor cells, taken 360 days after TCRalphabeta/CD19-depleted stem cell transplant. The source is a male patient under 18 who had a stem cell transplant for acute lymphoblastic leukemia, so the T cells may come from the graft donor. The chain links TRBV10-1 to TRBJ2-5; D perhaps matches TRBD2 (6 bases). In nucleotides, the CDR3 is TGCGCCAGCAGTGAGAGTGGGACGGGAGTGTCGATGAAGACCCAGTACTTC. It specifies CASSESGTGVSMKTQYF.